This entry lists 27 T cell receptor beta chains sequenced from one sample in a study of blood T cell repertoires in COVID-19. Some clones are missing from TCRdb's copy, which holds only in-frame ones; the method was immunoSEQ multiplex PCR. The sample lists 55,000 to 90,000 clones, roughly 80% occurring once. Sequencing was performed on peripheral blood. The receptors originated from an older woman with acute or convalescent COVID-19.

The chain couples TRBV28 to TRBJ1-1; D is possibly TRBD1 (5 bases). V was trimmed by 3 bases and J by 8 bases, leaving 13 bases between them. The germline CDR1 and CDR2 sequences are MDHEN and SYDVKM. The CDR3 runs 13 residues. The CDR3 here is CASSFGHTQEAFF. CDR3 sequence (DNA): TGTGCCAGCAGTTTCGGACACACTCAGGAAGCTTTCTTT.

This clone occurred once. The chain combines TRBV7-3 with TRBJ2-7, with a tentative D call TRBD1 (6 bases). Per the germline V gene, CDR1 is SGHTA and CDR2 is FQGTGA. CDR3 length: 13 residues. Trimming took 4 bases from V and 1 from J, leaving 8 bases between them. CDR3 protein: CASSSRGSYEQYF. CDR3 nucleotide sequence: TGTGCCAGCAGCTCGAGGGGGTCCTACGAGCAGTACTTC.

The chain employs TRBV6-5 and TRBJ1-2; 8 nucleotides line up with TRBD1. Germline values: CDR1 MNHEY, CDR2 SVGAGI. V lost 6 bases and J lost 8; bases outside the gene matches: 8. The CDR3 covers 13 residues. The CDR3 DNA reads as TGTGCCAGCAGCCCGACAGGGGCGGGCGGCTACACCTTC. It is translated as CASSPTGAGGYTF.

The rearrangement joins TRBV7-2 to TRBJ2-2, with 11 bases aligning to TRBD2. The CDR3 extends over 16 amino acids. V lost 4 bases and J lost 5; bases outside the gene matches: 6. Per the germline V gene, CDR1 is SGHTA and CDR2 is FQGNSA. The CDR3 sequence is CASSSRLAGTTGELFF. CDR3 nucleotides: TGTGCCAGCAGCTCAAGACTAGCGGGGACTACCGGGGAGCTGTTTTTT.

The chain has TRBV9 and TRBJ1-4; no firm D call. The V gene lost 0 bases and the J gene lost 1 base, with 4 bases spanning the gap. CDR1 is SGDLS, CDR2 YYNGEE, per germline. This CDR3 spans 14 amino acids. CDR3 region: CASSVGQTNEKLFF. DNA of the CDR3: TGTGCCAGCAGCGTAGGGCAAACTAATGAAAAACTGTTTTTT.

This chain joins TRBV4-1 and TRBJ1-2; TRBD1 matches at 9 bases. J was trimmed by 4 bases and V by 1 base; bases with no gene match: 13. This CDR3 comprises 18 residues. Per the germline V gene, CDR1 is MGHRA and CDR2 is YSYEKL. The CDR3 bases are TGCGCCAGCAGCCAAGTACGGGGGACAGGACAGGGGATCTATGGCTACACCTTC. Encoded protein: CASSQVRGTGQGIYGYTF.

This clone was seen a single time. The chain has TRBV9 and TRBJ1-3; D uncertain. The CDR3 covers 16 residues. Germline V CDR1 and CDR2: SGDLS, YYNGEE. The germline V and J ends were trimmed by 0 bases and 0 bases, with 10 bases remaining between them. CDR3 DNA sequence: TGTGCCAGCAGCGTAGGGGCACCGAACTCTGGAAACACCATATATTTT. Amino acid sequence: CASSVGAPNSGNTIYF.

The chain's CDR3 is CASSWNSGGANTGELFF. The CDR3 bases are TGCGCCAGCAGCTGGAATAGCGGGGGCGCGAACACCGGGGAGCTGTTTTTT. The chain combines TRBV5-1 with TRBJ2-2; the match to TRBD2 covers 9 bases. This CDR3 has 17 amino acids. V shed 3 bases, J shed 0 bases, and the junction held 6 bases outside the gene matches. The germline V gene has CDR1 SGHRS and CDR2 YFSETQ.

V and J are TRBV5-1 and TRBJ1-2, with TRBD1 matching over 9 bases. CDR1 SGHRS and CDR2 YFSETQ come from the germline V gene. J was trimmed by 7 bases and V by 3 bases; bases with no gene match: 7. This CDR3 is 14 amino acids long. In DNA form, the CDR3 reads TGCGCCAGCAGCTCATCACAGGGGGCCTCTGGCTACACCTTC. Protein: CASSSSQGASGYTF.

CDR3 coding DNA: TGTGCCAGCAGCCAAGATCTGGAGCGAGAGTTCTTC. This codes for CASSQDLEREFF. The V and J genes are TRBV3-1 (or the pseudogene TRBV3-2) and TRBJ2-1, with no clear D. CDR3 length: 12 amino acids. Per the germline V gene, CDR1 is LGHDT and CDR2 is YNNKEL (reference sequence). V lost 0 bases and J lost 14, with 11 bases in between.

J is TRBJ2-1 and V is TRBV5-1; TRBD2 agrees at 7 bases. CDR1 SGHRS and CDR2 YFSETQ come from the germline V gene. V was clipped by 3 bases and J by 10 bases; unmatched bases: 16. CDR3 length equals 16 residues. CDR3 amino acids: CASSSGLGRGINEQFF. The CDR3 nucleotides read TGCGCCAGCAGCTCTGGTTTGGGGCGGGGGATCAACGAGCAGTTCTTC.

The gene calls are TRBV29-1 and TRBJ2-3; D may be TRBD1 (5 bases). Germline V gene data show CDR1 as SQVTM and CDR2 as ANQGSEA. The CDR3 is 12 residues long. The V end lost 7 bases, the J end lost 2 bases, and 10 bases lay between the germline ends. CDR3 in amino acids: CSADSLTDTQYF. As DNA, the CDR3 is TGCAGCGCAGACAGCCTCACAGATACGCAGTATTTT.

The chain combines TRBV3-1 (or the pseudogene TRBV3-2) with TRBJ1-5; 9 bases line up with TRBD1. The V gene's germline CDR1 is LGHDT and CDR2 YNNKEL (reference sequence). CDR3 length: 17 residues. The ends lost 4 bases at V and 4 bases at J; junction bases unmatched: 11. DNA for the CDR3: TGTGCCAGCAGCCCCGGGACAGGGAGTTTAGGGAATCAGCCCCAGCATTTT. Its translation: CASSPGTGSLGNQPQHF.

This clone was found once. J is TRBJ1-1 and V is TRBV6-5, with a tentative D call TRBD1 (6 bases). The germline gives CDR1 MNHEY, CDR2 SVGAGI. The CDR3 covers 13 residues. V was cut by 6 bases and J by 10 bases, with 18 bases left in between. CDR3 nucleotides: TGTGCCAGCAGGGACACAGGGAGCATAGGAGCTTTCTTT. Translation: CASRDTGSIGAFF.

This chain joins TRBV29-1 and TRBJ2-1; the match to TRBD1 covers 8 bases. The V and J ends lost 2 bases and 4 bases, in that order; junction bases with no gene match: 1. The CDR3 contains 13 residues. Germline V gene lookup returns CDR1 SQVTM and CDR2 ANQGSEA. CDR3 in amino acids: CSVEQGAYNEQFF. In DNA, the CDR3 is TGCAGCGTTGAACAGGGGGCTTACAATGAGCAGTTCTTC.

The gene calls are TRBV7-9 and TRBJ2-5; D perhaps matches TRBD2 (6 bases). V was cut by 5 bases and J by 4 bases, with 17 bases left in between. The CDR3 contains 15 residues. Germline CDR1 reads SEHNR; CDR2 reads FQNEAQ (reference sequence). The DNA of the CDR3 is TGTGCCAGCAGCGGCAATAATGGGAGGAGAGAGACCCAGTACTTC. Translating it yields CASSGNNGRRETQYF.

V usage is TRBV7-6 and J usage is TRBJ2-1; TRBD2 agrees at 7 bases. The CDR3 extends over 14 amino acids. Germline CDR1 reads SGHVS; CDR2 reads FNYEAQ. J lost 7 bases, V lost 0 bases, and 3 bases had no gene match. The CDR3: CASSLARGGNEQFF. Written as DNA, the CDR3 is TGTGCCAGCAGCTTAGCGCGGGGAGGGAATGAGCAGTTCTTC.

In DNA form, the CDR3 reads TGCGCCAGCAGCCCCGCAGGGGTCGGAGATGAAAAACTGTTTTTT. Encoded protein: CASSPAGVGDEKLFF. The chain carries TRBV4-1 and TRBJ1-4; D possibly corresponds to TRBD1 (6 bases). Trimming stripped 4 bases from V and 6 bases from J, with 15 bases between. CDR1 is MGHRA and CDR2 is YSYEKL in the germline V gene. CDR3 length: 15 amino acids.

This chain joins TRBV2 and TRBJ2-4, with a possible D match to TRBD2 (6 bases). Between the trimmed V and J ends, which lost 4 bases and 1 base, there was a span of 8 bases. The CDR3 runs 14 residues. Germline assignment: CDR1 SNHLY and CDR2 FYNNEI. The CDR3 region has the DNA TGTGCCAGCAGTGGAGCGGGCGCCAAAAACATTCAGTACTTC. Translated, it gives CASSGAGAKNIQYF.

The chain couples TRBV18 to TRBJ2-7; tentatively, D is TRBD1 (5 bases). The length of the CDR3 is 13 residues. Per the germline V gene, CDR1 is KGHSH and CDR2 is LQKENI. The V gene lost 5 bases and the J gene lost 6 bases, with 14 bases spanning the gap. The CDR3 DNA follows: TGTGCCAGCTCAAGCACGCAAGGGGCCGAGCAGTACTTC. This gives the protein CASSSTQGAEQYF.

V gene TRBV24-1 combines with J gene TRBJ1-2, with D uncertain. Germline CDR1 is KGHDR and CDR2 is SFDVKD. The V gene lost 1 base and the J gene lost 0 bases, with 5 bases spanning the gap. CDR3 length: 14 amino acids. CDR3 in DNA: TGTGCCACCAGTGATTTCTCGGCTAACTATGGCTACACCTTC. Translated: CATSDFSANYGYTF.

The chain is built from TRBV7-9 and TRBJ1-4, with TRBD1 as a possible D gene (6 bases). Germline V gene data show CDR1 as SEHNR and CDR2 as FQNEAQ (reference sequence). Trimming cost V 2 bases and J 4 bases, with 14 bases left between them. The CDR3 totals 16 residues. CDR3 sequence (DNA): TGTGCCAGCAGCTTATCGGGAGGACAGTTTAATGAAAAACTGTTTTTT. This codes for CASSLSGGQFNEKLFF.

The rearrangement joins TRBV9 to TRBJ2-5, with D possibly being TRBD1 (6 bases). The CDR3 sequence is 12 residues long. Germline lookup yields CDR1 SGDLS and CDR2 YYNGEE. The V end lost 4 bases, the J end lost 9 bases, and 13 bases lay between the germline ends. DNA for the CDR3: TGTGCCAGCAGCCCCCGCGAGGGGGCCCAGTACTTC. Its translation: CASSPREGAQYF.

This clone was recorded only once. V is TRBV30 and J is TRBJ2-3; 11 bases agree with TRBD1. This CDR3 is built from 14 residues. CDR1 GTSNPN and CDR2 SVGIG come from the germline V gene (reference sequence). The trim removed 7 bases at V and 1 base at J, leaving 4 bases unmatched. CDR3: CASGTGGGTDTQYF. DNA for the CDR3: TGTGCCTCGGGGACAGGGGGTGGCACAGATACGCAGTATTTT. The full variable domain, completed using reference TRBV30 and TRBJ2-3, is SQTIHQWPATLVQPVGSPLSLECTVEGTSNPNLYWYRQAAGRGLQLLFYSVGIGQISSEVPQNLSASRPQDRQFILSSKKLLLSDSGFYLCASGTGGGTDTQYFGPGTRLTVL.

The chain recombines TRBV6-2 or TRBV6-3 with TRBJ1-2; D perhaps matches TRBD1 (5 bases). V shed 6 bases and J shed 12 bases, with 20 bases lying between them. CDR3 size: 13 residues. The germline gives CDR1 MNHEY, CDR2 SVGEGT. The CDR3 DNA is TGTGCCAGCAGCTCCCAGGGAAAACGAGAGGACACCTTC. Translated: CASSSQGKREDTF.

The chain is built from TRBV6-1 and TRBJ2-5; unclear D gene. Germline CDR1 is MNHNS and CDR2 is SASEGT. V lost 3 bases to trimming and J lost 5 bases, with 4 bases between them. The CDR3 is made up of 11 amino acids. CDR3 DNA: TGTGCCAGCAGTGATCGGGAGACCCAGTACTTC. Translation: CASSDRETQYF.

The V and J genes are TRBV6-4 and TRBJ2-2; D remains unclear. Trimming took 5 bases from V and 3 from J, leaving 7 bases between them. The CDR3 runs 13 residues. Germline CDR1 is MRHNA and CDR2 is SNTAGT. Here the CDR3 DNA reads TGTGCCAGCAGTAGAGTAGACACCGGGGAGCTGTTTTTT. Translated: CASSRVDTGELFF.